Following are 4 T cell receptor beta chains from one sample sequenced in a study of blood T cell repertoires in COVID-19. TCRdb's table, derived via immunoSEQ multiplex PCR, lists solely in-frame clones and lacks some. Of 200,000 to 250,000 clones in the sample, 80% to 90% were seen once. Sequenced material: PBMCs or T cells enriched from blood (not recorded which). These receptors were collected from a woman aged 50 to 60 in a cohort exposed to, infected with or recovered from COVID-19 (not recorded which).

The V call is TRBV4-3, the J call TRBJ2-5; a weak D match, TRBD2 (5 bases). With 1 base removed from V and 5 bases from J, the gap between germline ends came to 20 bases. CDR1 and CDR2 (germline): LGHNA, YSLEER. The CDR3 extends over 17 amino acids. CDR3 residues: CASSQGGSAIRGETQYF. In DNA, the CDR3 is TGCGCCAGCAGCCAAGGGGGATCAGCTATAAGAGGGGAGACCCAGTACTTC.

This chain uses TRBV7-6 with TRBJ1-2; 7 bases are shared with TRBD1. The germline gives CDR1 SGHVS, CDR2 FNYEAQ. The CDR3 consists of 15 residues. The trim removed 5 bases at V and 7 bases at J, leaving 13 bases unmatched. The CDR3 protein is CASSADRAGFAGYTF. CDR3 in DNA: TGTGCCAGCAGCGCCGACAGGGCTGGCTTCGCTGGCTACACCTTC.

This clone occurred a few times. The chain joins TRBV7-9 to TRBJ2-3; TRBD2 aligns across 11 bases. The CDR3 covers 16 residues. The germline gives CDR1 SEHNR, CDR2 FQNEAQ (reference sequence). The J segment lost 4 bases and the V segment lost 4 bases, leaving 7 bases of the junction unmatched. The CDR3 spells CASSSRTSGPSDTQYF. CDR3 sequence (DNA): TGTGCCAGCAGCTCCAGGACTAGCGGGCCCTCAGATACGCAGTATTTT.

The rearrangement uses TRBV7-8 and TRBJ1-2; the D gene is possibly TRBD1 (6 bases). V was pared by 4 bases and J by 4 bases, with 22 bases between. This CDR3 comprises 17 residues. CDR1 SGHVS and CDR2 FQNEAQ come from the germline V gene. CDR3 residues: CASSSSYTRTGTYGYTF. The CDR3 nucleotides are TGTGCCAGCAGCTCCTCCTATACCCGCACAGGGACCTATGGCTACACCTTC.